These 10 T cell receptor beta chains were sequenced from one sample in a study of T cells after yellow fever vaccination. A single record per CDR3 protein comes from TCRdb applying MiXCR to the 5' RACE reads. The sample has some 350,000 distinct CDR3 sequences, over 3.5% seen once. The material sequenced was PBMCs, taken 5 days after the yellow fever booster vaccination. The receptors were sampled from a man between 18 and 35 years old who received the YFV17D yellow fever vaccine.

This clonotype showed up just a few times. This chain uses TRBV20-1 with TRBJ2-7, with a weak D call TRBD2 (6 bases). CDR3 length: 13 amino acids. CDR1 DFQATT and CDR2 SNEGSKA come from the germline V gene (reference sequence). V gave up 3 bases and J gave up 2 bases, with 11 bases separating them. DNA of the CDR3: TGCAGTGCTAGGCGGGACGGGGCCTACGAGCAGTACTTC. Translated, it gives CSARRDGAYEQYF.

The chain recombines TRBV19 with TRBJ2-7, with D perhaps matching TRBD1 or TRBD2 (5 bases each). The CDR3 totals 15 residues. Deletions cut 4 bases from V and 4 bases from J, with 17 bases between. Germline CDR1 is LNHDA and CDR2 is SQIVND (reference sequence). Here the CDR3 reads CASSTQPGARYEQYF. CDR3 nucleotide sequence: TGTGCCAGTAGTACCCAACCCGGGGCGCGGTACGAGCAGTACTTC.

This clonotype was seen a few times. This rearrangement joins TRBV12-3 or TRBV12-4 to TRBJ2-7; tentatively, D is TRBD2 (6 bases). Trimming cost V 7 bases and J 1 base, with 14 bases left between them. The CDR3 is 14 amino acids. The CDR3 is CASNTPGASYEQYF. CDR3 coding DNA: TGTGCCAGCAATACTCCGGGAGCATCCTACGAGCAGTACTTC.

The rearrangement joins TRBV11-2 to TRBJ2-2; D not resolved. The CDR3 covers 16 residues. Per the germline V gene, CDR1 is SGHAT and CDR2 is FQNNGV. With 5 bases removed from V and 0 bases from J, the gap between germline ends came to 13 bases. CDR3 DNA sequence: TGTGCCAGCAGCCCGCGGACCGCAACGAACACCGGGGAGCTGTTTTTT. Protein product: CASSPRTATNTGELFF.

The chain uses TRBV30 and TRBJ1-2; D remains unclear. Germline CDR1 and CDR2: GTSNPN and SVGIG (reference sequence). Trimming took 2 bases from V and 8 from J, leaving 21 bases between them. The CDR3 runs 15 residues. CDR3 sequence reads: CAWSPTEVPAGGYTF. The CDR3, as DNA: TGTGCCTGGAGTCCAACAGAAGTCCCGGCCGGCGGCTACACCTTC.

This clonotype came up a few times. At one of its ends the junction is not consistent with the germline gene, which may arise from a read error. This chain links TRBV20-1 with TRBJ2-1; D possibly uses TRBD1 or TRBD2 (7 bases each). The CDR3 sequence is 17 residues long. Germline V lookup: CDR1 DFQATT, CDR2 SNEGSKA (reference sequence). CDR3 loop: CSARRGRPGGSHNEQFF. For the CDR3, the DNA is TGCAGTGCTAGAAGGGGGCGACCGGGGGGCTCCCACAATGAGCAGTTCTTC.

This clonotype occurred many times. The genes are TRBV4-3 and TRBJ1-1, with 8 bases identical to TRBD1. J was trimmed by 10 bases and V by 6 bases; bases with no gene match: 13. Germline V gene sequence: CDR1 LGHNA, CDR2 YSLEER. This CDR3 region has 14 residues. CDR3 in DNA: TGCGCCAGCAGTCCGGACAGGGACGTTTCTGCAGCTTTCTTT. Its translation is CASSPDRDVSAAFF.

In its sample, this clonotype was seen a few times. The chain combines TRBV6-5 with TRBJ2-2; 8 bases map to TRBD2. J was trimmed by 8 bases and V by 0 bases; bases with no gene match: 11. Germline lookup yields CDR1 MNHEY and CDR2 SVGAGI. The CDR3 has 17 residues. CDR3 sequence: CASSYSGGLVISGELFF. The CDR3 DNA follows: TGTGCCAGCAGTTACTCGGGGGGACTAGTTATTTCTGGGGAGCTGTTTTTT.

A few counts support this clonotype. V usage is TRBV20-1 and J usage is TRBJ1-1, with D tentatively TRBD1 (5 bases). Trimming left V 5 bases short and J 0 bases short, with 10 bases between. Germline lookup yields CDR1 DFQATT and CDR2 SNEGSKA (reference sequence). The CDR3 spans 13 residues. The CDR3, as DNA: TGCAGTGCTTCGGGGGAGATGAACACTGAAGCTTTCTTT. This codes for CSASGEMNTEAFF.

The V gene is TRBV20-1, the J gene TRBJ1-1; TRBD1 agrees at 8 bases. Looked up from germline, CDR1 is DFQATT and CDR2 is SNEGSKA (reference sequence). The CDR3 is made up of 17 amino acids. Trimming cost V 1 base and J 3 bases; bases outside gene matches: 13. This CDR3 is CSARVLGRQGFDTEAFF. As DNA, the CDR3 is TGCAGTGCTAGAGTCCTGGGGCGACAGGGGTTTGACACTGAAGCTTTCTTT.